This record covers a single T cell receptor beta chain. Its antigen is not identified. This sample stems from a study of glioma-infiltrating T cells after dendritic cell vaccination. Background on the study: Samples are from glioblastoma patients in Phase I and II dendritic cell vaccine trials. Study conclusions and caveats: Survival was not directly related to TCR clonality in these patients. The cohort had few patients with full blood and tumor sets.

Libraries were prepared by immunoSEQ multiplex PCR; TCRdb keeps only in-frame clonotypes and omits some of them. Found here are about 87,000 clones, roughly four fifths of them singletons; the top ten hold approximately 6.6%. Time point of the sample: after dendritic cell vaccination, including at tumor progression/relapse. Blood PBMC samples: pre-vaccination, two weeks post third vaccination, and at tumor progression. The sample was blood, taken after dendritic cell vaccination. The source is a human donor with glioblastoma.

Here the CDR3 reads CASSLGSSVSSYEQYF. CDR3 DNA sequence: TGCGCCAGCAGCTTGGGGTCTAGCGTTAGCTCCTACGAGCAGTACTTC. The rearrangement uses TRBV5-1 and TRBJ2-7, with TRBD2 as a possible D gene (6 bases). The germline V gene encodes CDR1 SGHRS and CDR2 YFSETQ. The CDR3 extends over 16 amino acids. The V and J ends lost 0 bases and 0 bases respectively, with 13 bases between them.